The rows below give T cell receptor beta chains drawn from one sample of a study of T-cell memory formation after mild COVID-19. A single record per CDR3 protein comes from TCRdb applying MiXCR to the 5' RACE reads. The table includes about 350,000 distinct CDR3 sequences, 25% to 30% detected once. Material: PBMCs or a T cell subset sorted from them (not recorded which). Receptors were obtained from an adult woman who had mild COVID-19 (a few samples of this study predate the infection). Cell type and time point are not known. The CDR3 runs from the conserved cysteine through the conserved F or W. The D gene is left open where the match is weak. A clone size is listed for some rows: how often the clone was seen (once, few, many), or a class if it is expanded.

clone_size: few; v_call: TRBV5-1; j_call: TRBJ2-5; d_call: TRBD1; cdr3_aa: CAEVLGADRGLSWYQETQYF; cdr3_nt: TGCGCCGAGGTCCTCGGCGCGGACAGGGGTCTTTCTTGGTACCAAGAGACCCAGTACTTC
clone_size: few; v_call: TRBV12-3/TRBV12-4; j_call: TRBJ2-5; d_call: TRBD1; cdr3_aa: CASSPWGIGTGGLETQYF; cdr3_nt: TGTGCCAGCAGTCCGTGGGGGATCGGGACAGGGGGCTTAGAGACCCAGTACTTC
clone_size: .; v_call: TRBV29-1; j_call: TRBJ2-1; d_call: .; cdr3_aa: CSVTGLYNEQFF; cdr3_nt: TGCAGCGTTACGGGGCTTTACAATGAGCAGTTCTTC
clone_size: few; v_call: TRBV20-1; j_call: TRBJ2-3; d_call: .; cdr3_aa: CSARAQRGRTDTQYF; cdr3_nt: TGCAGTGCTAGAGCCCAACGGGGTCGGACAGATACGCAGTATTTT
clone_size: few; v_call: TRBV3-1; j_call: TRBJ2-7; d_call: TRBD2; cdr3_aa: CASSHRVLASEQYF; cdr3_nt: TGTGCCAGCAGCCACAGAGTACTAGCGAGCGAGCAGTACTTC
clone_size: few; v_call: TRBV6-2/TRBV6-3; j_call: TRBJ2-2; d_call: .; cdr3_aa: CASSSSANTGELFF; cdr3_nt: TGTGCCAGCAGTTCCTCAGCGAACACCGGGGAGCTGTTTTTT
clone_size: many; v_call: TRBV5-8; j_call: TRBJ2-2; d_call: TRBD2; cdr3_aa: CASSLYAGVGGELFF; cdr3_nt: TGTGCCAGCAGCTTGTACGCGGGAGTCGGCGGGGAGCTGTTTTTT
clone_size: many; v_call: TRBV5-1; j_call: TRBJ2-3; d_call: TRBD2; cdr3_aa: CASSLRRGDRTDTQYF; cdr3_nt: TGCGCCAGCAGCTTGAGACGGGGGGATCGCACAGATACGCAGTATTTT
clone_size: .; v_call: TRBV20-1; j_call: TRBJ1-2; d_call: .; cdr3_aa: CSAYKGNLGYGYTF; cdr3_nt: TGCAGTGCTTATAAGGGGAATCTCGGCTATGGCTACACCTTC
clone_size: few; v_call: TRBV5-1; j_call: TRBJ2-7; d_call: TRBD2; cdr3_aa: CASSPLGTSGRSSYEQYF; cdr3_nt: TGCGCCAGCAGCCCCCTAGGGACTAGCGGGAGGAGCTCCTACGAGCAGTACTTC
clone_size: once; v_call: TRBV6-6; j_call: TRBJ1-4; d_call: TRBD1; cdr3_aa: CASSYGTGRDDEKLFF; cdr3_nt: TGTGCCAGCAGTTACGGGACAGGGAGGGATGATGAAAAACTGTTTTTT
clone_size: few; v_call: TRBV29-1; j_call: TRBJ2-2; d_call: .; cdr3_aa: CSVEDFGNTGELFF; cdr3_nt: TGCAGCGTTGAAGATTTCGGGAACACCGGGGAGCTGTTTTTT
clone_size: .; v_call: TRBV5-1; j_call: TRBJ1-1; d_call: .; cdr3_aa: CASSLLVLGPNTEAFF; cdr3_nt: TGCGCCAGCAGCTTATTAGTTCTCGGCCCGAACACTGAAGCTTTCTTT
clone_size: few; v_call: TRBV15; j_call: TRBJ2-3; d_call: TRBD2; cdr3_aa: CATSSETSGNTDTQYF; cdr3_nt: TGTGCCACCAGCTCTGAGACTAGCGGAAACACAGATACGCAGTATTTT
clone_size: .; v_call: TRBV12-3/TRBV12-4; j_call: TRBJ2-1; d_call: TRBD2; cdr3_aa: CASSLVAGVEQFF; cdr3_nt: TGTGCCAGCAGTCTGGTAGCGGGGGTTGAGCAGTTCTTC
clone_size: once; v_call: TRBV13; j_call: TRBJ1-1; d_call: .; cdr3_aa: CASSFPRAHTEAFF; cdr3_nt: TGTGCCAGCAGCTTCCCCCGGGCTCACACTGAAGCTTTCTTT
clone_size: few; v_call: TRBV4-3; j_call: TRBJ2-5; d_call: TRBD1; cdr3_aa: CASSQMTGVGETQYF; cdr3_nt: TGCGCCAGCAGCCAGATGACAGGGGTGGGTGAGACCCAGTACTTC
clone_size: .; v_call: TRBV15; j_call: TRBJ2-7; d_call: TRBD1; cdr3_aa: CATSSTGGNEQYF; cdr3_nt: TGTGCCACCAGCAGCACAGGGGGCAACGAGCAGTACTTC
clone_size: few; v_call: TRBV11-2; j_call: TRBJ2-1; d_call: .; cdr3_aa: CASSSVGTDYNEQFF; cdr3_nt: TGTGCCAGCAGCTCGGTGGGGACGGACTACAATGAGCAGTTCTTC
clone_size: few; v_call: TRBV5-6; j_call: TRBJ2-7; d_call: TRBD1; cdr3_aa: CASSSGGWSYEQYF; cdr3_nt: TGTGCCAGCAGCTCAGGGGGCTGGTCCTACGAGCAGTACTTC
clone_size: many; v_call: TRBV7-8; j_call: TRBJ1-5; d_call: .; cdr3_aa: CASSLGRGQPQHF; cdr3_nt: TGTGCCAGCAGCTTAGGCCGAGGGCAGCCCCAGCATTTT
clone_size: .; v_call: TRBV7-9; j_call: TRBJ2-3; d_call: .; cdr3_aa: CASSLTDRTDTQYF; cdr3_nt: TGTGCCAGCAGCCTAACGGACCGCACAGATACGCAGTATTTT
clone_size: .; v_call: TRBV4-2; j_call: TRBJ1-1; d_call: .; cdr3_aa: CASSQVATEAFF; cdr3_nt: TGTGCCAGCAGCCAAGTGGCGACTGAAGCTTTCTTT
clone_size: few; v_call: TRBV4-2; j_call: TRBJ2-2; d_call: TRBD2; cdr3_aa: CASSPTSGGAGGELFF; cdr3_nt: TGTGCCAGCAGTCCTACTAGCGGGGGGGCCGGCGGGGAGCTGTTTTTT
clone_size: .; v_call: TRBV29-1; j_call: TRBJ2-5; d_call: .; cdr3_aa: CSVEEQETQYF; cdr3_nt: TGCAGCGTTGAAGAGCAAGAGACCCAGTACTTC
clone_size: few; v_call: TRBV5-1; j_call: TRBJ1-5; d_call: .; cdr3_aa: CASSLGAGSAQHF; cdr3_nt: TGCGCCAGCAGCTTGGGGGCAGGGTCGGCCCAGCATTTT
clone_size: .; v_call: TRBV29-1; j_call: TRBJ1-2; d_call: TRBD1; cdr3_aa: CSVGQGLGDGYTF; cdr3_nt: TGCAGCGTCGGACAGGGCCTGGGAGATGGCTACACCTTC
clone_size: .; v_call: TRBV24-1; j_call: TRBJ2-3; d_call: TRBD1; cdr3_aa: CATSAGRGFGTDTQYF; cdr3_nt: TGTGCCACCAGTGCCGGCAGGGGGTTTGGCACAGATACGCAGTATTTT
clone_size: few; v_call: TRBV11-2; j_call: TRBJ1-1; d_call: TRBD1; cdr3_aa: CASSFWTGSTEAFF; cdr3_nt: TGTGCCAGCAGTTTCTGGACAGGGTCAACTGAAGCTTTCTTT
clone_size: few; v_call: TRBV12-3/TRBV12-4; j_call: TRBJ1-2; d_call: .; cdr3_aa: CASSNQGYGYTF; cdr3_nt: TGTGCCAGCAGTAACCAGGGCTATGGCTACACCTTC
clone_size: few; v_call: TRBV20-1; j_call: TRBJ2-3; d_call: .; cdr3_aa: CSASAGGVGDTQYF; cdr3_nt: TGCAGTGCTAGTGCAGGGGGGGTGGGAGATACGCAGTATTTT
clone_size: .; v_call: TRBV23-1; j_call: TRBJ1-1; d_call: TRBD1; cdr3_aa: CASTQPRTGLGEAFF; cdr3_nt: TGCGCCAGCACCCAACCCCGGACAGGACTCGGCGAAGCTTTCTTT
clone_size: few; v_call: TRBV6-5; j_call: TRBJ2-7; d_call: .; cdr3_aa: CASSYLGQHEQYF; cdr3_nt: TGTGCCAGCAGTTACCTGGGACAACACGAGCAGTACTTC
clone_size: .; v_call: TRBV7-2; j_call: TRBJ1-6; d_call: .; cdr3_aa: CASSLPRVQSPLHF; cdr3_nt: TGTGCCAGCAGCTTACCCAGGGTACAATCACCCCTCCACTTT
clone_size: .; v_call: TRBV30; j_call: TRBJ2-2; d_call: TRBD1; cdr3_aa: CAWSPGQGLTGELFF; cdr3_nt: TGTGCCTGGAGCCCGGGACAGGGACTCACCGGGGAGCTGTTTTTT
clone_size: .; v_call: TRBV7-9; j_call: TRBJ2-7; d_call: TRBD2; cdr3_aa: CASVSGRQNEQYF; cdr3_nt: TGTGCCAGCGTTAGCGGGAGGCAAAACGAGCAGTACTTC
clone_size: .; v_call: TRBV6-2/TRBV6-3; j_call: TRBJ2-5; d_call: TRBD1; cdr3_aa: CASSYGGTGLETQYF; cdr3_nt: TGTGCCAGCAGTTACGGGGGGACAGGTTTGGAGACCCAGTACTTC
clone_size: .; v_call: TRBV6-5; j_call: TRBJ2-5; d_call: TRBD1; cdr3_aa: CASSYTGPTGDQETQYF; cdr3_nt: TGTGCCAGCAGTTACACTGGTCCAACAGGGGATCAAGAGACCCAGTACTTC
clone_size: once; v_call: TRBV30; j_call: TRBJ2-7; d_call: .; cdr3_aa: CAWKNRERVYEQYF; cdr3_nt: TGTGCCTGGAAAAACAGGGAAAGGGTGTACGAGCAGTACTTC
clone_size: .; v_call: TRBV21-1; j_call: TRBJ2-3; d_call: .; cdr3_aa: CASSTQIRLAGITDTQYF; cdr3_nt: TGTGCCAGCAGCACCCAGATCAGACTAGCGGGAATCACAGATACGCAGTATTTT
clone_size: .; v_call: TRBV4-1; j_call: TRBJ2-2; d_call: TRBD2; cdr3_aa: CASSQGTSVKDTGELFF; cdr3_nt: TGCGCCAGCAGCCAGGGGACTAGCGTTAAGGACACCGGGGAGCTGTTTTTT
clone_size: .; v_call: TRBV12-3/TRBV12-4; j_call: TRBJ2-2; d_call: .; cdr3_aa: CASSPSRVGTGELFF; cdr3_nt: TGTGCCAGCAGCCCCAGTAGGGTAGGCACCGGGGAGCTGTTTTTT